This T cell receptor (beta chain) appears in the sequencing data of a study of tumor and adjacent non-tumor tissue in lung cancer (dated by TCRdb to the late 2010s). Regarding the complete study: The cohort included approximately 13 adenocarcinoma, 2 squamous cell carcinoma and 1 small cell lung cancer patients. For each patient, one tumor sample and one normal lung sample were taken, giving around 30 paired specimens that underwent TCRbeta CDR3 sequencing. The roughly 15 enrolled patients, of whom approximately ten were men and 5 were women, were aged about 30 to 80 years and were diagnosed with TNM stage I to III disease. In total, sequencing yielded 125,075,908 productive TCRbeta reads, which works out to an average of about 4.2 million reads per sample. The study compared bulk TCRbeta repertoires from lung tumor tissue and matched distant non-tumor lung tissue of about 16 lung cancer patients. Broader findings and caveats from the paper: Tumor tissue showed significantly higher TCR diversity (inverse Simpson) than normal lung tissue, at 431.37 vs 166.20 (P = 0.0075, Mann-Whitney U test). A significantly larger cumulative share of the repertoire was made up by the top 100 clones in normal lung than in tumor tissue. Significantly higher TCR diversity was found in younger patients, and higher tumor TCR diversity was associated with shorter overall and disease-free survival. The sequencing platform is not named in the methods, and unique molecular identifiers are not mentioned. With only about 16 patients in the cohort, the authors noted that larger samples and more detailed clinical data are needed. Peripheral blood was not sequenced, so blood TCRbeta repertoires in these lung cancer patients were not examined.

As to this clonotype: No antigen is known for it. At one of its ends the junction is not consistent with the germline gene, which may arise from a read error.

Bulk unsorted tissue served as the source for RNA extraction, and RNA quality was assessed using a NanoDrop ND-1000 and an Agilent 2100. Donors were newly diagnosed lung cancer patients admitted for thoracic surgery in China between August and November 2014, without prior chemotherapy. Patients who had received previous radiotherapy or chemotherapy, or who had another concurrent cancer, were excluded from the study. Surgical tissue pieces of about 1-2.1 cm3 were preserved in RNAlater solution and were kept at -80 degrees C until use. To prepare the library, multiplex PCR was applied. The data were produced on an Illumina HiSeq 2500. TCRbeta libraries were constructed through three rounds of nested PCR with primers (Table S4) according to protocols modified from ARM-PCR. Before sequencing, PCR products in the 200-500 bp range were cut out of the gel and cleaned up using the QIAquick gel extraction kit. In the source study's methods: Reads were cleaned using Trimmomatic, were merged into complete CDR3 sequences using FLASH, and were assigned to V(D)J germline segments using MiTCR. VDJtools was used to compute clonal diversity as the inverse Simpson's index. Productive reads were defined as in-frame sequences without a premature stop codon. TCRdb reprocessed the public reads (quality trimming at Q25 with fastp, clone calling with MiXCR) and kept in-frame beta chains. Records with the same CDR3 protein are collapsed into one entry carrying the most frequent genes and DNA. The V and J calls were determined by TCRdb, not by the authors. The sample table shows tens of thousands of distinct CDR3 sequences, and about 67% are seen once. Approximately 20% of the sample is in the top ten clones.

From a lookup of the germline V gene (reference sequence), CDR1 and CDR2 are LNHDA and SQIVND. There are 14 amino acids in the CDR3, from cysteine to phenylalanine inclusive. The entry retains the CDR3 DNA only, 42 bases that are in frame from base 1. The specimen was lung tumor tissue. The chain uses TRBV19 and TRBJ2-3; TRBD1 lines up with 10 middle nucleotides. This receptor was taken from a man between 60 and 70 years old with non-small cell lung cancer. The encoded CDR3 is CTSSIGQGADTQYF. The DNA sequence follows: TGTACCAGTAGTATCGGACAGGGGGCAGATACGCAGTATTTT.